The present T cell receptor beta chain was sequenced within a study of blood T cell repertoires in COVID-19. Study-wide background: Samples came from the United States, Italy and Spain, spanning acute and convalescent COVID-19. T cells, B-cell-depleted T cells, or PBMCs provided the cDNA or gDNA that served as material.

Original processing notes: Scientists estimated how many nucleated cells there were by amplifying reference gene primers. Sequencing used immunoSEQ multiplex PCR; TCRdb keeps in-frame clones, though not all of them. V, J and clone size are taken as reported in that table, and D and trimming were inferred from the DNA itself. The sample lists about 190,000 clones; approximately 85% were seen once. The CDR3 sequence is 14 residues long. In germline, CDR1 is SGHVS, CDR2 FQNEAQ. The V gene lost 0 bases and the J gene lost 4 bases, with 7 bases spanning the gap. The chain links TRBV7-8 to TRBJ1-5, with D possibly matching TRBD1 (5 bases). The receptor comes from a woman of 80 years or more with acute or convalescent COVID-19. Specimen: peripheral blood. The CDR3 bases are TGTGCCAGCAGCTTAGCCAGGGAAAATCAGCCCCAGCATTTT. Its protein product is CASSLARENQPQHF.